The 3 T cell receptor beta chains reported below all come from one sample, sequenced in a study of blood T cell repertoires in COVID-19. Generated by immunoSEQ multiplex PCR, the TCRdb table keeps only in-frame clones and is missing some. The table lists about 220,000 clones, 80% to 90% of them singletons. The source material was PBMCs or T cells enriched from blood (not recorded which). The receptors here all came from a young woman in a cohort exposed to, infected with or recovered from COVID-19 (not recorded which).

This chain links TRBV20-1 with TRBJ1-1, with D possibly TRBD1 on 5 matching bases. V was cut by 6 bases and J by 4 bases, with 9 bases left in between. Germline assignment: CDR1 DFQATT and CDR2 SNEGSKA (reference sequence). CDR3 size: 11 residues. The CDR3 region has the DNA TGCAGTGCACGCAGGGTCACTGAAGCTTTCTTT. This sequence encodes CSARRVTEAFF.

This clone occurred once. The gene calls are TRBV11-2 and TRBJ1-1; D may be TRBD1 (6 bases). This CDR3 spans 14 amino acids. Germline CDR1 is SGHAT and CDR2 is FQNNGV. V shed 10 bases and J shed 4 bases, with 19 bases lying between them. CDR3 nucleotides: TGTGCCACCGCTAGGACAGTGAAGTTCACTGAAGCTTTCTTT. Translating gives CATARTVKFTEAFF.

The chain combines TRBV6-5 with TRBJ1-1; the D gene is possibly TRBD1 (5 bases). Germline lookup yields CDR1 MNHEY and CDR2 SVGAGI. Trimming cost V 4 bases and J 1 base, with 13 bases left between them. This CDR3 comprises 15 residues. Written as DNA, the CDR3 is TGTGCCAGCAGTTCCAATATGGACAAGAACACTGAAGCTTTCTTT. It encodes CASSSNMDKNTEAFF.